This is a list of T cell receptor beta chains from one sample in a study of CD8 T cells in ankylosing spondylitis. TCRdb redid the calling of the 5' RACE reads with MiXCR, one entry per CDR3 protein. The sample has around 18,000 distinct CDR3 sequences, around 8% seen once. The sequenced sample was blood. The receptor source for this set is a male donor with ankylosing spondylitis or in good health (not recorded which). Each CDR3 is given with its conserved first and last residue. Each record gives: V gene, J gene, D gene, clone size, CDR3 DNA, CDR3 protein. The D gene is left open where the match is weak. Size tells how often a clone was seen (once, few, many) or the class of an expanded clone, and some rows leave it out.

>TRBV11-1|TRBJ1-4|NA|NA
TGTGCCAGCAGCCGAGGGGATGAAAAACTGTTTTTT
CASSRGDEKLFF
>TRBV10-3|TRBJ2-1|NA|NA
TGTGCCAAGCCAAGGAGCAATACCTATGAGCAGTTCTTC
CAKPRSNTYEQFF
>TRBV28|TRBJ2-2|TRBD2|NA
TGTGCCAGCAGTTCGTTTCTAGCGGGACTCTCCGGGGAGCTGTTTTTT
CASSSFLAGLSGELFF
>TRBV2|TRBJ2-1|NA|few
TGTGCCAGCAGTGATGGGACCACAACGCAGTTCTTC
CASSDGTTTQFF
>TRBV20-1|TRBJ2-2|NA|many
TGCAGTGCTAGTCTCGGTCGGAACTCCGGGACCGGGGAGCTGTTTTTT
CSASLGRNSGTGELFF
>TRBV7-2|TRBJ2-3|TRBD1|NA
TGTGCCAGCAGCTCCCAGGGGGACGGTAGCACAGATACGCAGTATTTT
CASSSQGDGSTDTQYF
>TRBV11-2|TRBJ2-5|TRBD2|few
TGTGCCAGCAACCCCCGGACGGCGGGGGAAGAGACCCAGTACTTC
CASNPRTAGEETQYF
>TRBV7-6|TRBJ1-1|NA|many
TGTGCCAGCAGCACCACAGGAGTTGAAGCTTTCTTT
CASSTTGVEAFF
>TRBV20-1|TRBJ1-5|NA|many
TGCAGTGCTAGTCGGGACGGCACAAATCAGCCCCAGCATTTT
CSASRDGTNQPQHF
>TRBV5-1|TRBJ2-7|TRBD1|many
TGCGCCAGCAGCCCCGGACAGGGAGGCGAGCAGTACTTC
CASSPGQGGEQYF
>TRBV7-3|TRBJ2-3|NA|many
TGTGCCAGCAGCTTCTGGGCTAGCACAGATACGCAGTATTTT
CASSFWASTDTQYF
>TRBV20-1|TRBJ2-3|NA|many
TGCAGTGCTGTCCCGGGCACAGATACGCAGTATTTT
CSAVPGTDTQYF
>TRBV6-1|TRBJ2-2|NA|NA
TGTGCCAGTAGTCAGCCGGCAGGGTACACCGGGGAGCTGTTTTTT
CASSQPAGYTGELFF
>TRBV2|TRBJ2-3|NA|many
TGTGCCAGCAGAGAGACTAGTATAGATACGCAGTATTTT
CASRETSIDTQYF
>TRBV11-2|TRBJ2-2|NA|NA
TGTGCCAGCAGCTTAGAAGGGGGTCGGAACACCGGGGAGCTGTTTTTT
CASSLEGGRNTGELFF
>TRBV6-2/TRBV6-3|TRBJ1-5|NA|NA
TGTGCCAGCAGTCTCGGGCCCCTGGCGCCCCAGCATTTT
CASSLGPLAPQHF
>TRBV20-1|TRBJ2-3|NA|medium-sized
TGCAGTGCTAGATCTCAATCGGGGAAGTCAGATACGCAGTATTTT
CSARSQSGKSDTQYF
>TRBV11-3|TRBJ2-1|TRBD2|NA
TGTGCCAGCAGCCCGGGACTAGCGGAGGGTGGGCAGTTCTTC
CASSPGLAEGGQFF
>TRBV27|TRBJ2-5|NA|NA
TGTGCCGCAGGGGATTTTGAAGAGACCCAGTACTTC
CAAGDFEETQYF
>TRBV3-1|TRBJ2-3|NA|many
TGTGCCAGCAGCCAAGCGATAGCGGAAGGCACAGATACGCAGTATTTT
CASSQAIAEGTDTQYF
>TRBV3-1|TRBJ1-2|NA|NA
TGTGCCAGCAGCCAGAGTCGGACAAGCGGCTACACCTTC
CASSQSRTSGYTF
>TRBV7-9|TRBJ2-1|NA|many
TGTGCCAGCAGCTTATTGGGTCGGCGGAATGAGCAGTTCTTC
CASSLLGRRNEQFF
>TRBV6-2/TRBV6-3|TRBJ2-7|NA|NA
TGTGCCAGCAGTTACCCCCACGAGCAGTACTTC
CASSYPHEQYF
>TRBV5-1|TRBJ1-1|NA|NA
TGCGCCAGCAGCTTGAGCACGGATACTGAAGCTTTCTTT
CASSLSTDTEAFF
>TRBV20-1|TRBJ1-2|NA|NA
TGCAGTGCTAGAGATGTAAGGGCAGGGGTGGGCTATGGCTACACCTTC
CSARDVRAGVGYGYTF
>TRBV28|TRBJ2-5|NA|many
TGTGCCAGCATAAGCGGAGGGCGATTTGGAGAGACCCAGTACTTC
CASISGGRFGETQYF
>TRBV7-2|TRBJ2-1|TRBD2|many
TGTGCCAGCAGCTTAGTTAGCGGGGGGGCCGGTGAGCAGTTCTTC
CASSLVSGGAGEQFF
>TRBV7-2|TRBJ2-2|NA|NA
TGTGCCAGCAAGGCCCGGGAGAACACCGGGGAGCTGTTTTTT
CASKARENTGELFF
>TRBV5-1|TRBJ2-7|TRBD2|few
TGCGCCAGCAGCTTCGGGGGAACTAGCGCTGAGGAGCAGTACTTC
CASSFGGTSAEEQYF
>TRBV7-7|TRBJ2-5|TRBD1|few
TGTGCTAGCAGCTTGGGACAGCAGTGGAACCAAGAGACCCAGTACTTC
CASSLGQQWNQETQYF
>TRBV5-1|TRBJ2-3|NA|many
TGCGCCAGCAGCGCTCAGGGATTACGGACAGATACGCAGTATTTT
CASSAQGLRTDTQYF
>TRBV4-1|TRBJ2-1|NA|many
TGCGCCAGCAGCCAAGATTGGACTGCCTCCTCCTACAATGAGCAGTTCTTC
CASSQDWTASSYNEQFF
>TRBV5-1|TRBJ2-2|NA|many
TGCGCCAGCAGCATGGAGGAATCGGCCGGGGAGCTGTTTTTT
CASSMEESAGELFF
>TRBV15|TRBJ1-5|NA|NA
TGTGCCACCAGCAGCGACTCACACAGCAATCAGCCCCAGCATTTT
CATSSDSHSNQPQHF
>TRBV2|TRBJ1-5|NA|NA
TGTGCCAGCAGTGTGGGGACTAGCGGACCTCATACGCAGCATTTT
CASSVGTSGPHTQHF
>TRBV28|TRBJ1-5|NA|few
TGTGCCAGCAGTCTGGTGGGGGGCTCGAATCAGCCCCAGCATTTT
CASSLVGGSNQPQHF
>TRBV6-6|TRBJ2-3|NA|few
TGTGCCAGCAGTTATAGGAAGGGGACAGATACGCAGTATTTT
CASSYRKGTDTQYF
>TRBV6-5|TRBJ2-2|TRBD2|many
TGTGCCAGCAGTGGGACTAGCATCCCCGGGGAGCTGTTTTTT
CASSGTSIPGELFF
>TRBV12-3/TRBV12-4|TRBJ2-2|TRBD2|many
TGTGCCAGCAGCACACCTAGCGGGAGAGGGAACACCGGGGAGCTGTTTTTT
CASSTPSGRGNTGELFF
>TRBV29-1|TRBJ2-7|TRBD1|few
TGCAGCGTTGAAGGGACAGGGGGGGGCTACGAGCAGTACTTC
CSVEGTGGGYEQYF
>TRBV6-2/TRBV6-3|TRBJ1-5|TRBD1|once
TGTGCCAGCAGTGATGACCCGGGACAGGGAAGGAATCAGCCCCAGCATTTT
CASSDDPGQGRNQPQHF
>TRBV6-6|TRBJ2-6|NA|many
TGTGCCAGCAGGACAGGAGGCTCTGGGGCCAACGTCCTGACTTTC
CASRTGGSGANVLTF
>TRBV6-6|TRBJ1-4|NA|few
TGTGCCAGCAGTTATCGGGCTGGGGAAAAACTGTTTTTT
CASSYRAGEKLFF
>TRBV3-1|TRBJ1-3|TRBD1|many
TGTGCCAGCAGAGGGACAGTACTCTCTGGAAACACCATATATTTT
CASRGTVLSGNTIYF
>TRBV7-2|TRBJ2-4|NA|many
TGTGCCAGCAGCCTCGACAGGAAAAACATTCAGTACTTC
CASSLDRKNIQYF
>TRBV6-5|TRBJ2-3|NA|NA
TGTGCCAGCAGTCCATCGAACTTGGGAGATACGCAGTATTTT
CASSPSNLGDTQYF
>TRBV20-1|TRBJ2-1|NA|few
TGCAGTGCTCTTAACCAGCGGAATGAGCAGTTCTTC
CSALNQRNEQFF
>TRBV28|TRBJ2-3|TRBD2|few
TGTGCCAGCAGTTTTATAGCGGGAGGTCTAGATACGCAGTATTTT
CASSFIAGGLDTQYF
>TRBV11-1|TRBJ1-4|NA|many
TGTGCCAGCAGCTTCGGTGAAAAACTGTTTTTT
CASSFGEKLFF
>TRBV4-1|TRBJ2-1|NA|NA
TGCGCCAGCAGTCCAACAAGCGGCAGGGGAAATAGTGAGCAGTTCTTC
CASSPTSGRGNSEQFF
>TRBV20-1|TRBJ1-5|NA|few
TGCAGTGCTACCGGCCGGGGGCCCCAGCATTTT
CSATGRGPQHF
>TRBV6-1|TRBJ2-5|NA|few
TGTGCCAGCAGGGTGGTCGAGACCCAGTACTTC
CASRVVETQYF
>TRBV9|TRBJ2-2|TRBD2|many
TGTGCCAGCAGCGCTACTAGCGGCGCAACCGGGGAGCTGTTTTTT
CASSATSGATGELFF